This T cell receptor (beta chain) was profiled in a study of tumor-infiltrating lymphocytes in oesophageal squamous cell carcinoma. Each CDR3 protein is one row after TCRdb ran MiXCR on the PCR reads. The sample consists of under 20,000 distinct CDR3 sequences, roughly two fifths of them appearing once. The CDR3 extends over 12 amino acids. Per the germline V gene, CDR1 is KGHDR and CDR2 is SFDVKD. The V and J ends lost 2 bases and 6 bases respectively, with 7 bases between them. The clonotype was recovered from a male donor with esophageal squamous cell carcinoma. The chain joins TRBV24-1 to TRBJ2-7; no reliable D call. What was sequenced was normal esophageal tissue next to the tumor. CDR3 loop: CATSDSSAEQYF. The CDR3 DNA is TGTGCCACCAGTGATTCTTCAGCCGAGCAGTACTTC.